This is a list of T cell receptor beta chains from one sample in a study of cytomegalovirus exposure and HLA in healthy donors. Clones were read by immunoSEQ multiplex PCR, and TCRdb kept only the in-frame ones, dropping some. The sample totals tens of thousands of clones; its top ten clones hold 3% to 4.5%. Sample: PBMCs. Receptor source: a young man in good health and CMV-seropositive. The CDR3 runs from the conserved cysteine through the conserved F or W. Fields, in order: J gene, D gene, V gene, CDR3 DNA, CDR3 protein. A D gene is named only where the DNA matches it firmly.

j_gene: TRBJ1-5; d_gene: TRBD1; v_gene: TRBV28; CDR3nt: TGTGCCAGCCTTTATCCAGGGGGTAGCAATCAGCCCCAGCATTTT; CDR3aa: CASLYPGGSNQPQHF
j_gene: TRBJ2-7; d_gene: TRBD1; v_gene: TRBV4-1; CDR3nt: TGCGCCAGCAGCCACAGACAGGGGGTGGGCGAGCAGTACTTC; CDR3aa: CASSHRQGVGEQYF
j_gene: TRBJ2-1; d_gene: TRBD1; v_gene: TRBV7-9; CDR3nt: TGTGCCAGCAGCTCTAGGGGGTCGGGACAGGGGTGGAATGAGCAGTTCTTC; CDR3aa: CASSSRGSGQGWNEQFF
j_gene: TRBJ2-3; d_gene: TRBD2; v_gene: TRBV28; CDR3nt: TGTGCCAGCAGCCCCGGGACTAGGGGTTTGGCAGATACGCAGTATTTT; CDR3aa: CASSPGTRGLADTQYF
j_gene: TRBJ1-5; d_gene: TRBD1; v_gene: TRBV6-5; CDR3nt: TGTGCCAGCAGTCCCAGACAGGGTGCTCAGCCCCAGCATTTT; CDR3aa: CASSPRQGAQPQHF
j_gene: TRBJ2-1; d_gene: TRBD2; v_gene: TRBV7-2; CDR3nt: TGTGCCAGCAGCCCCAGGACTAGCGGGAGCAATGAGCAGTTCTTC; CDR3aa: CASSPRTSGSNEQFF
j_gene: TRBJ1-3; d_gene: -; v_gene: TRBV6-5; CDR3nt: TGTGCCAGCAGTTATTCTCAACAAACAGGAAACACCATATATTTT; CDR3aa: CASSYSQQTGNTIYF
j_gene: TRBJ2-4; d_gene: -; v_gene: TRBV5-4; CDR3nt: TGTGCCAGCAGCTTGGGACAGGCCTCCAAAAACATTCAGTACTTC; CDR3aa: CASSLGQASKNIQYF
j_gene: TRBJ2-5; d_gene: TRBD2; v_gene: TRBV5-4; CDR3nt: TGTGCCAGCAGCACGGGGGGGCTCCAAGAGACCCAGTACTTC; CDR3aa: CASSTGGLQETQYF
j_gene: TRBJ2-7; d_gene: TRBD2; v_gene: TRBV9; CDR3nt: TGTGCCAGCAGCCCCTTAGCGGGACACCCCTACGAGCAGTACTTC; CDR3aa: CASSPLAGHPYEQYF
j_gene: TRBJ2-2; d_gene: -; v_gene: TRBV28; CDR3nt: TGTGCCAGCAGTCCCCCACAATACACCGGGGAGCTGTTTTTT; CDR3aa: CASSPPQYTGELFF
j_gene: TRBJ2-7; d_gene: -; v_gene: TRBV6-5; CDR3nt: TGTGCCAGCAGTTTATCCCCGGTTCAATCGTACGAGCAGTACTTC; CDR3aa: CASSLSPVQSYEQYF
j_gene: TRBJ2-7; d_gene: -; v_gene: TRBV6-1; CDR3nt: TGTGCCAGCAGTGAAGCGCGAGTTTGGGGAGCCTACGAGCAGTACTTC; CDR3aa: CASSEARVWGAYEQYF
j_gene: TRBJ1-5; d_gene: TRBD1; v_gene: TRBV4-2; CDR3nt: TGTGCCAGCAGCCAAGGGGACAGGGGTGAATGGGGCAATCAGCCCCAGCATTTT; CDR3aa: CASSQGDRGEWGNQPQHF